This T cell receptor (beta chain) was identified during a study of shared clonotypes between healthy human individuals. Looking at the study overall: The donor pool was made up of two women and a few men aged 18 to 49. Study-wide points: Researchers found naive subsets generally carried larger estimated richness than memory subsets.

Original processing methods: ImmunoSEQ sequences covered only the junction and lacked quality scores; filtering therefore differed. Produced via immunoSEQ multiplex PCR; TCRdb's table is partial and in-frame only. Clonal size and the V and J genes are those of that table, whereas D and trimming came from the DNA. The sample has more than 1 million clones; 75% to 85% are singletons. A split of CD4+ cells into CD45RA+ naive and CD45RA-negative memory subsets was performed. This clone was found many times. The antigen is unknown. Other nucleotide sequences from this sample produce the same CDR3. Deletions cut 4 bases from V and 4 bases from J, with 8 bases between. In germline, CDR1 is GTSNPN, CDR2 SVGIG (reference sequence). This CDR3 has 13 residues.

The sequencing input was memory CD4+ T cells from PBMCs. Indicated subset: CD45RA-negative fraction. The chain combines TRBV30 with TRBJ1-6, with D possibly TRBD1 on 5 matching bases. The clonotype originates from a man aged 18 to 29 in good health. Some clones in this sample may be carry-over from other donors' samples. For the CDR3, the DNA is TGTGCCTGGACAGGACAATATAATTCACCCCTCCACTTT. Its protein product is CAWTGQYNSPLHF. The complete variable domain, with remaining parts taken from reference TRBV30 and TRBJ1-6, reads SQTIHQWPATLVQPVGSPLSLECTVEGTSNPNLYWYRQAAGRGLQLLFYSVGIGQISSEVPQNLSASRPQDRQFILSSKKLLLSDSGFYLCAWTGQYNSPLHFGNGTRLTVT.